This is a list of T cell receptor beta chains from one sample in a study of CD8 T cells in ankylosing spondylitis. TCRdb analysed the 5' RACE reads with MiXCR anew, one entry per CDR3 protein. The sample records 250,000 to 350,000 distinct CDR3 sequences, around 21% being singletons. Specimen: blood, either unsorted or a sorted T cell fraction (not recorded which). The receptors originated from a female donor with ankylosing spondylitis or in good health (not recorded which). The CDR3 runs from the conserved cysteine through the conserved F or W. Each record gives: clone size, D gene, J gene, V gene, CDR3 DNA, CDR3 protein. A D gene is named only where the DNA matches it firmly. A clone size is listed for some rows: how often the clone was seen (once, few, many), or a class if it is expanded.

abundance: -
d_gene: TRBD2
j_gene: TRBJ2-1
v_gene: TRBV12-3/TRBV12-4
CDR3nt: TGTGCCAGCAGTTCAACTAGCGGGTTTTACAATGAGCAGTTCTTC
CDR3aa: CASSSTSGFYNEQFF

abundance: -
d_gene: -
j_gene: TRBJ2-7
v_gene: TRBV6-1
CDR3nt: TGTGCCAGCAAAACCAAAAAGACTCCAATCAGCGAGCAGTACTTC
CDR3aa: CASKTKKTPISEQYF

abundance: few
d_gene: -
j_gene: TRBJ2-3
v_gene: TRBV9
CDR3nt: TGTGCCAGCAGCGCCGGTAGGGGGGGACCCACAGATACGCAGTATTTT
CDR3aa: CASSAGRGGPTDTQYF

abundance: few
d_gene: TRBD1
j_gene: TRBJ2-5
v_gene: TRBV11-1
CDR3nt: TGTGCCAGCAGTCACTACTGGACAGGGGGCCTTGAGGAGACCCAGTACTTC
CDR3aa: CASSHYWTGGLEETQYF

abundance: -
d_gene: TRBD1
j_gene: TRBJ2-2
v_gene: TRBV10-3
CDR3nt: TGTGCCATCAGCGACAGGGATGTTGTGACCGGGGAGCTGTTTTTT
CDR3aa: CAISDRDVVTGELFF

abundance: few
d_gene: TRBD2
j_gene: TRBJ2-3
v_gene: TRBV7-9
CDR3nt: TGTGCCAGCAGCTTAGTAGCGGGAGTTGGTGCAGATACGCAGTATTTT
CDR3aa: CASSLVAGVGADTQYF

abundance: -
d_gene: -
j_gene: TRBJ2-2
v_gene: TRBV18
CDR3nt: TGTGCCAGCTCACCAGACAGGAACACCGGGGAGCTGTTTTTT
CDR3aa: CASSPDRNTGELFF

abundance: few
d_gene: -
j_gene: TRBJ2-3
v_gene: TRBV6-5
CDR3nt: TGTGCCAGCAGTTTCCTGACTAGTTTCACAGATACGCAGTATTTT
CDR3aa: CASSFLTSFTDTQYF

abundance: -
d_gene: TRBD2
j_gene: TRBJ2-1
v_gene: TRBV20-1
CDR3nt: TGCAGTGCCGGGGCCCGCTCCGGGACTAGGGGGGATGAGCAGTTCTTC
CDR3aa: CSAGARSGTRGDEQFF

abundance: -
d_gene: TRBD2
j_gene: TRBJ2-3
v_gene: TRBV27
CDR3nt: TGTGCCAGCAGGATGGATACAATAGCGGGAGGGCTGACAGATACGCAGTATTTT
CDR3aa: CASRMDTIAGGLTDTQYF

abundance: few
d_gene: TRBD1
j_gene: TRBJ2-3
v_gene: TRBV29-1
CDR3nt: TGCAGCGTTGTCCGGGGCAGGGGGACAGATACGCAGTATTTT
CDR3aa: CSVVRGRGTDTQYF

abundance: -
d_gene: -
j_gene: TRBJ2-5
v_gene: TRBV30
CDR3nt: TGTGCCTGGCAAAAGGGATCGAGGAGGGAGACCCAGTACTTC
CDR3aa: CAWQKGSRRETQYF

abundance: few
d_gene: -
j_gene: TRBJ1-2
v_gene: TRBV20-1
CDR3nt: TGCAGTGCTACCACCGGGACCTGGTGGTATGGCTACACCTTC
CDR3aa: CSATTGTWWYGYTF

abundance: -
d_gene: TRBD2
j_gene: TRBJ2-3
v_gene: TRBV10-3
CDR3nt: TGTGCCATCGGGCCGAGAACTAGCGAGAGGTCCACAGATATGCAGTATTTT
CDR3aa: CAIGPRTSERSTDMQYF

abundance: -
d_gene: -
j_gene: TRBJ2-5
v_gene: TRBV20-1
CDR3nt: TGCAGTGCTAGCCAGGGGAGCGCCCCGAGGGCCCAGTACTTC
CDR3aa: CSASQGSAPRAQYF

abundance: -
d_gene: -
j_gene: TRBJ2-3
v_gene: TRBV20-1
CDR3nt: TGCAGTGCTAGTGGAGGGGGGGATACGCAGTATTTT
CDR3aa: CSASGGGDTQYF

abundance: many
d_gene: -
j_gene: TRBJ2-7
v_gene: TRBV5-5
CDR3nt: TGTGCCAGCAGCCCTACAGGACTCTGGTATTACGAGCAGTACTTC
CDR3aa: CASSPTGLWYYEQYF

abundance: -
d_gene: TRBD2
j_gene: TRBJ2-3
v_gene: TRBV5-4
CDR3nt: TGTGCCAGCAGCTTGGCTCTAGCGGGAGCCGATACGCAGTATTTT
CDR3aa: CASSLALAGADTQYF

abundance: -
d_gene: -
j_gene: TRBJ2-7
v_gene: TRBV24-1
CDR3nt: TGTGCCACCAGTCCCCTATCAGGGACCTACGAGCAGTACTTC
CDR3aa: CATSPLSGTYEQYF

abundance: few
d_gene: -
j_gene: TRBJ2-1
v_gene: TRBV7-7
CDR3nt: TGTGCTAGCAGCCTACGCCCAGGGGGAGGGAGTGAGCAGTTCTTC
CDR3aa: CASSLRPGGGSEQFF

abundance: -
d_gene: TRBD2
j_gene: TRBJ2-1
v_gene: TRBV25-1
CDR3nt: TGTGCCAGCAGTGGCAGCGGGAGCTCCTACAATGAGCAGTTCTTC
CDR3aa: CASSGSGSSYNEQFF

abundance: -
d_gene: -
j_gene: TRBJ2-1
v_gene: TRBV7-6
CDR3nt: TGTGCCAGCAGCTTAGGCTGGAATCTATACAATGAGCAGTTCTTC
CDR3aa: CASSLGWNLYNEQFF

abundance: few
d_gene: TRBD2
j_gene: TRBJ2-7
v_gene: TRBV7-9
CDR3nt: TGTGCCAGCAGCCCTAGCGGACTAGCGGGAAATCCCTACGAGCAGTACTTC
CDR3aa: CASSPSGLAGNPYEQYF

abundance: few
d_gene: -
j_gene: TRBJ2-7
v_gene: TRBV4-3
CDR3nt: TGCGCCAGCAGCCAAGCGGCTGGCGGCTACGAGCAGTACTTC
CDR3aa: CASSQAAGGYEQYF

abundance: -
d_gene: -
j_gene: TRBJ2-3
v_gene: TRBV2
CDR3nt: TGTGCCAGCAGCCTCGGGGCCCCAAGCACAGATACGCAGTATTTT
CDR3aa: CASSLGAPSTDTQYF

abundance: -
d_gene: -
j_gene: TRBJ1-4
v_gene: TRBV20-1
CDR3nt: TGCAGTGCTAGCCGGGGATACGATAATGAAAAACTGTTTTTT
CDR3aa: CSASRGYDNEKLFF

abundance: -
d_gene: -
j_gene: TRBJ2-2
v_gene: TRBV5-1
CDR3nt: TGCGCCAGCAGCTTCACCCCGGGACTGGTGAACACCGGGGAGCTGTTTTTT
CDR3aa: CASSFTPGLVNTGELFF

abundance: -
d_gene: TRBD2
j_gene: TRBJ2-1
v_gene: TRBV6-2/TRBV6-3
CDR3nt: TGTGCCAGCAGTTCTAGCGGGCGAGGCCTTAATGAGCAGTTCTTC
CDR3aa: CASSSSGRGLNEQFF

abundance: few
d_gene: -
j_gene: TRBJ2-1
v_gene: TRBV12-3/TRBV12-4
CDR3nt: TGTGCCAGCAGCCCGGAGGGATACAATGAGCAGTTCTTC
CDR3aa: CASSPEGYNEQFF

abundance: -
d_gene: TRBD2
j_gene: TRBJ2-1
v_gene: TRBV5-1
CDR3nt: TGCGCCAGCAGCCATCCCTTAACTAGCGGGAGCGCCATAAGCTCCTACAATGAGCAGTTCTTC
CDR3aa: CASSHPLTSGSAISSYNEQFF

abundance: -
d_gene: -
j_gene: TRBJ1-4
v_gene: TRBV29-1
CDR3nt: TGCAGCGCCGCCGTGGGGGAAAAACTGTTTTTT
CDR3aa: CSAAVGEKLFF

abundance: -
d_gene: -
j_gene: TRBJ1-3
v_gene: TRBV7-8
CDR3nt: TGTGCCAGCAGCTTTCAGGGTGTCGGCTCTGGAAACACCATATATTTT
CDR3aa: CASSFQGVGSGNTIYF

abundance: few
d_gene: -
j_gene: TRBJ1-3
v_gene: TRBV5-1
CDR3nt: TGCGCCAGCAGCCCCCCGGCTCCTGGAAACACCATATATTTT
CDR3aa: CASSPPAPGNTIYF

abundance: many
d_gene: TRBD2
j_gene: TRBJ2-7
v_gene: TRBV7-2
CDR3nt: TGTGCCAGCAGCTTAGCGGGAGGGACCTACGAGCAGTACTTC
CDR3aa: CASSLAGGTYEQYF

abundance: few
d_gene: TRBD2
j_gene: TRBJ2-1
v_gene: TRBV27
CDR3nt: TGTGCCAGCACCCCCGGGAGGTACAATGAGCAGTTCTTC
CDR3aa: CASTPGRYNEQFF

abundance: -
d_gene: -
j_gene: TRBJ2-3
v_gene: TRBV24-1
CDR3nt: TGTGCCACCAGTGACACCGGGACTCGAGGCGGGGATACGCAGTATTTT
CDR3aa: CATSDTGTRGGDTQYF